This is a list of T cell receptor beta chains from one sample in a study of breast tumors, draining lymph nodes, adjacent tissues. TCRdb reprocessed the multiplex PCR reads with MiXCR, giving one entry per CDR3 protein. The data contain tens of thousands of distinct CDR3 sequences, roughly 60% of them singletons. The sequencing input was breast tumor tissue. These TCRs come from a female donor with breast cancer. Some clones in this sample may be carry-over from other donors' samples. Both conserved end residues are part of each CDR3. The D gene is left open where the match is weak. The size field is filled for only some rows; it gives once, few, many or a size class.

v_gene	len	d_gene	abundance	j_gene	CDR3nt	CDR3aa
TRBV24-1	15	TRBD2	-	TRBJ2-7	TGTGCCACCAGTGACCCCACTAGCGGAATATACGAGCAGTACTTC	CATSDPTSGIYEQYF
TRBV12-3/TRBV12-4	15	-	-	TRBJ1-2	TGTGCCAGCAGTTTATTTGCAGGGAGTAACTATGGCTACACCTTC	CASSLFAGSNYGYTF
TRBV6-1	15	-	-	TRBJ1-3	TGTGCCAGCAGTGAAGCGAGCTTCTCTGGAAACACCATATATTTT	CASSEASFSGNTIYF
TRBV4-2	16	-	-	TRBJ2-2	TGTGCCAGCAGCCAATTTAAACAGGGAAACACCGGGGAGCTGTTTTTT	CASSQFKQGNTGELFF
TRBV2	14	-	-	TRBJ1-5	TGTGCCAGCAGTGAATTACTAAACAATCAGCCCCAGCATTTT	CASSELLNNQPQHF
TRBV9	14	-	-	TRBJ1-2	TGTGCCAGCAGCGCCCAGGGACGCGTAGTGAGCTACACCTTC	CASSAQGRVVSYTF
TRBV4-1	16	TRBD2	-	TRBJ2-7	TGCGCCAGCAGCCCCCCCGGGGGGGGAAGCTCCTACGAGCAGTACTTC	CASSPPGGGSSYEQYF
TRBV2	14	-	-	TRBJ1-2	TGTGCCAGCAGTGCCCCGGGACGGACCTATGGCTACACCTTC	CASSAPGRTYGYTF
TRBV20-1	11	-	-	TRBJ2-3	TGCAGTGCTAGAGCTGTTGATACGCAGTATTTT	CSARAVDTQYF
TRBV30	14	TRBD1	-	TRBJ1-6	TGTGCCTGGAGGTCGACAGGGGGCCTTTCAGCCCTCCACTTT	CAWRSTGGLSALHF
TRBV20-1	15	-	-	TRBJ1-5	TGCAGTGCTAATGTCCAGGGAAGCGGCAATCAGCCCCAGCATTTT	CSANVQGSGNQPQHF
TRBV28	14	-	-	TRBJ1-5	TGTGCCAGCAGTTTACGGACAGCCCGACAGCCCCAGCATTTT	CASSLRTARQPQHF
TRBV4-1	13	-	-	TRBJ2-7	TGCGCCAGCAGCCAACAGGTACGCGACGAGCAGTACTTC	CASSQQVRDEQYF
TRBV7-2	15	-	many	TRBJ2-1	TGTGCCAGCAGCCCCTCGGAGGTCTCCTACAATGAGCAGTTCTTC	CASSPSEVSYNEQFF
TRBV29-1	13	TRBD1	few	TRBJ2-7	TGCAGCGTTGAGGGGACAGGGCTCTACGAGCAGTACTTC	CSVEGTGLYEQYF
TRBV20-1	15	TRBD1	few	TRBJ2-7	TGCAGTGCTAGAGGGGACAGGGGTCTGGCCTACGAGCAGTACTTC	CSARGDRGLAYEQYF
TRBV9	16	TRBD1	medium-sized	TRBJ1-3	TGTGCCAGCAGCGCCCAGACAGGGGGCGCGGGTAACACCATATATTTT	CASSAQTGGAGNTIYF
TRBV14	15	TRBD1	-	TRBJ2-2	TGTGCCAGCAGCCTCGGGACAGGGTCCACCGGGGAGCTGTTTTTT	CASSLGTGSTGELFF
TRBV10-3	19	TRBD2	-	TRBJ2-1	TGTGCCACCAACGTTGCCCCTGGGACTAGCGGGGGGGGGTACAATGAGCAGTTCTTC	CATNVAPGTSGGGYNEQFF
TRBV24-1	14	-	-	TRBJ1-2	TGTGCCATCAGTGATTTAAGGACAGACTATGGCTACACCTTC	CAISDLRTDYGYTF
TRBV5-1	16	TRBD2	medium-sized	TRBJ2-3	TGCGCCAGCAGCTTGGCCAGGTTAGCGGGGTTTGATACGCAGTATTTT	CASSLARLAGFDTQYF
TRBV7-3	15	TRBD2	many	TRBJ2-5	TGTGCCAGCAGCTTAGGGGGAGGGCCTGGAGAGACCCAGTACTTC	CASSLGGGPGETQYF
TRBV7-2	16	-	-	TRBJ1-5	TGTGCCAGCAGCTTAGGGCCAGCAGGGAGCAATCAGCCCCAGCATTTT	CASSLGPAGSNQPQHF
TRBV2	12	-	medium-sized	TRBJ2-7	TGTGCCAGCAGTGGGACAGCCTACGAGCAGTACTTC	CASSGTAYEQYF
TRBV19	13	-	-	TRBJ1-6	TGTGCCAGTAGCCGACTGAGGGATTCACCCCTCCACTTT	CASSRLRDSPLHF
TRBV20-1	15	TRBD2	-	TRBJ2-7	TGCAGTGCTGTGAGTCGACTAGCGGGAGGTAACGAGCAGTACTTC	CSAVSRLAGGNEQYF
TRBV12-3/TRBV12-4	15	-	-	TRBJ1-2	TGTGCCAGCAGACACATTGTAGGGACTAACTATGGCTACACCTTC	CASRHIVGTNYGYTF
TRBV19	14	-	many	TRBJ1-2	TGTGCCAGTGGGAGACTGTTAGCTAACTATGGCTACACCTTC	CASGRLLANYGYTF